This T cell receptor (beta chain) was captured in a study of cytomegalovirus exposure and HLA in healthy donors. Study details: Around 85 million unique TCR sequences came from HLA-typed donors in an early release.

General observations from the study: Per a later analysis, HLA-associated TCR beta chains showed more clonal expansion than other, equally common TCR beta chains. A likely sequencing artifact accounted for one observed cluster of highly shared sequence variants. As a later analysis showed, a missense DCLRE1C variant was linked to trimming of TCR beta V- and J-genes.

This clone was detected once. Its antigen remains unknown. A multiplex PCR was run with 60 Vbeta primers and 13 Jbeta primers. This table comes from immunoSEQ multiplex PCR, and its TCRdb copy is limited to in-frame clones, with some not included. In the table there are 90,000 to 150,000 clones, about three quarters of which are singletons. The specimen sequenced was PBMCs. This clonotype was sampled from a woman in her twenties or thirties in good health and CMV-seropositive.

CDR3 sequence (DNA): TGTGCCAGCAGCAGATCCGGACAGGGGTCCTACGAGCAGTACTTC. Protein: CASSRSGQGSYEQYF. The chain joins TRBV2 to TRBJ2-7, with 9 bases matching TRBD1. V trimming: 6 bases; J trimming: 1 base; junction bases outside the gene matches: 7. CDR1 SNHLY and CDR2 FYNNEI come from the germline V gene. This CDR3 is 15 amino acids long.